The 20 T cell receptor beta chains below come from one sample, sequenced in a study of T cell repertoires in cytomegalovirus infection. From the reads, TCRdb called clonotypes with MiXCR, one entry per CDR3 protein. Of some 500,000 distinct CDR3 sequences detected, roughly a third appear once; the ten largest clones hold under 20%. These receptors' antigens are unknown. The sample in question was cultured PBMCs, obtained from culture after CMV antigen stimulation. The receptor set was obtained from a human donor in good health (CMV status not recorded). Some clones in this sample may be carry-over from other donors' samples.

The chain carries TRBV7-9 and TRBJ2-7, with a possible D match to TRBD2 (5 bases). This CDR3 comprises 12 residues. Trimming took off 11 bases at V and 7 bases at J, with 18 bases between the two ends. The germline gives CDR1 SEHNR, CDR2 FQNEAQ (reference sequence). CDR3 in amino acids: CAGDTVPGEQYV. In DNA form, the CDR3 reads TGTGCCGGAGATACCGTACCGGGGGAGCAGTACGTC.

Many counts were recorded for this clonotype. The chain employs TRBV7-3 and TRBJ1-6; no clear D. Per the germline V gene, CDR1 is SGHTA and CDR2 is FQGTGA. V lost 1 base, J lost 10 bases, and 11 bases lay in between. The CDR3 extends over 14 amino acids. CDR3 DNA: TGTGCCAGCAGCTTAAGGCCGGGCCAATCACCCCTCCACTTT. It codes for CASSLRPGQSPLHF.

This clonotype was found a few times. This rearrangement joins TRBV7-2 to TRBJ1-1; 8 nucleotides align to TRBD1. Germline V gives CDR1 SGHTA, CDR2 FQGNSA. V lost 4 bases, J lost 8 bases, and 3 bases stayed unmatched. The CDR3 sequence is 12 residues long. CDR3 coding DNA: TGTGCCAGCAGCTACGACAGGGGAGAAGCTTTCTTT. It codes for CASSYDRGEAFF. The full variable domain, in which reference TRBV7-2 and TRBJ1-1 provide the parts outside the CDR3, is GAGVSQSPSNKVTEKGKDVELRCDPISGHTALYWYRQSLGQGLEFLIYFQGNSAPDKSGLPSDRFSAERTGGSVSTLTIQRTQQEDSAVYLCASSYDRGEAFFGQGTRLTVV.

DNA of the CDR3: TGTGCCAGCAGCTTGGCCCCCACTAGCAGCTCCTACGAGCAGTACTTC. This encodes CASSLAPTSSSYEQYF. J is TRBJ2-7 and V is TRBV5-4; TRBD2 might be the D (6 bases). The CDR3 contains 16 residues. Per germline, CDR1 SGHNT and CDR2 YYREEE (reference sequence). V was clipped by 0 bases and J by 0 bases, with 13 bases between them.

This clonotype was recorded a few times. The rearrangement joins TRBV7-2 to TRBJ1-2, with D perhaps TRBD1 (5 bases). V dropped 5 bases and J dropped 6 bases, with 25 bases sitting between them. This CDR3 is 17 amino acids long. CDR1 and CDR2 (germline): SGHTA, FQGNSA. The CDR3 protein is CASSPSVGAEGGDGYTF. The CDR3 nucleotides are TGTGCCAGCAGCCCCAGTGTTGGGGCAGAGGGAGGGGATGGCTACACCTTC.

This clonotype was seen a single time. The chain has TRBV9 and TRBJ2-5, with 9 bases fitting TRBD2. Per germline, CDR1 SGDLS and CDR2 YYNGEE. The CDR3 loop spans 15 amino acids. V gave up 2 bases and J gave up 2 bases; unmatched junction bases: 4. Here the CDR3 reads CASSVSGRVQETQYF. The CDR3 coding sequence is TGTGCCAGCAGCGTTAGCGGGAGAGTACAAGAGACCCAGTACTTC.

In this sample, this clonotype turned up a few times. The chain employs TRBV28 and TRBJ2-7, with 10 bases lining up with TRBD2. V dropped 3 bases and J dropped 4; count of bases not matched to a gene: 3. Germline assignment: CDR1 MDHEN and CDR2 SYDVKM. The CDR3 runs to 14 residues. CDR3 DNA sequence: TGTGCCAGCAGTTTGGCTAGCGGGAGATACGAGCAGTACTTC. Amino acids: CASSLASGRYEQYF.

The chain is built from TRBV6-1 and TRBJ2-3, with D unclear. The CDR3 is 13 amino acids. Deletions cut 7 bases from V and 0 bases from J, with 8 bases between. Germline V gene data show CDR1 as MNHNS and CDR2 as SASEGT. CDR3 sequence reads: CASIASSTDTQYF. The CDR3 region has the DNA TGTGCCAGCATAGCATCTAGCACAGATACGCAGTATTTT.

This chain connects TRBV3-1 to TRBJ2-5, with D unclear. The V gene's germline CDR1 is LGHDT and CDR2 YNNKEL (reference sequence). V lost 1 base and J lost 3, with 6 bases in between. The CDR3 totals 13 residues. The CDR3 nucleotides are TGTGCCAGCAGCCAAGTTCCGGAAGAGACCCAGTACTTC. Residues: CASSQVPEETQYF.

The chain links TRBV28 to TRBJ1-5; 7 bases are shared with TRBD1. The CDR3 runs to 14 residues. In germline, CDR1 is MDHEN, CDR2 SYDVKM. V was pared by 5 bases and J by 9 bases, with 10 bases of the junction left unmatched. The CDR3 here is CASSPPRTGWPQHF. CDR3 DNA: TGTGCCAGCAGTCCGCCCCGGACAGGCTGGCCCCAGCATTTT.

CDR3 DNA: TGTGCCAGCAGCCAAGTTCTTTATATTGGGCAGAAGATGGGACTAAACAATGAGCAGTTCTTC. It is translated as CASSQVLYIGQKMGLNNEQFF. This chain uses TRBV3-1 with TRBJ2-1; TRBD2 matches 7 bases. Germline lookup yields CDR1 LGHDT and CDR2 YNNKEL (reference sequence). This CDR3 has 21 residues. The junction had 23 bases not matched to a gene; V was cut back by 1 base and J by 5 bases.

The chain links TRBV12-3 or TRBV12-4 to TRBJ2-7; D is possibly TRBD1 (5 bases). Trimming took 3 bases from V and 4 from J, leaving 16 bases between them. The CDR3 has 15 amino acids. CDR3 protein: CASSFTIGVGYEQYF. The CDR3 nucleotides are TGTGCCAGCAGTTTTACTATAGGGGTGGGTTACGAGCAGTACTTC.

The chain combines TRBV7-9 with TRBJ2-3, with 8 positions matching TRBD2. After removal of 2 bases from V and 7 bases from J, the junction contained 14 bases not matched to a gene. Germline V gene data show CDR1 as SEHNR and CDR2 as FQNEAQ (reference sequence). CDR3 length equals 17 residues. The CDR3 is CASSLRSGLAGGNTQYF. CDR3 bases: TGTGCCAGCAGCTTAAGGTCCGGTCTAGCGGGCGGAAATACGCAGTATTTT.

The chain couples TRBV6-5 to TRBJ2-3; no reliable D call. V gave up 4 bases and J gave up 8 bases, with 13 bases separating them. Per the germline V gene, CDR1 is MNHEY and CDR2 is SVGAGI. The CDR3 length is 13 residues. The CDR3 sequence is CASSLEDHATQYF. CDR3 bases: TGTGCCAGCAGTTTAGAGGACCACGCTACGCAGTATTTT.

This clonotype has at least ten counts. This sequence joins TRBV7-2 and TRBJ2-2; 11 bases are a match to TRBD2. The CDR3 length is 16 residues. The germline V gene encodes CDR1 SGHTA and CDR2 FQGNSA. J was trimmed by 1 base and V by 5 bases; bases with no gene match: 3. In DNA form, the CDR3 reads TGTGCCAGCAGCACCGGGACTAGCGGGAACACCGGGGAGCTGTTTTTT. Translating gives CASSTGTSGNTGELFF.

The chain links TRBV7-6 to TRBJ2-4; D may be TRBD2 (5 bases). The length of the CDR3 is 14 residues. Germline CDR1 and CDR2: SGHVS and FNYEAQ. V was cut by 5 bases and J by 6 bases, with 14 bases left in between. The CDR3 is CASSAGAEGNIQYF. CDR3 DNA sequence: TGTGCCAGCAGCGCCGGAGCGGAAGGAAACATTCAGTACTTC.

This clonotype was seen many times. J is TRBJ2-1 and V is TRBV7-2; 8 positions agree with TRBD2. Germline CDR1 reads SGHTA; CDR2 reads FQGNSA. The length of the CDR3 is 16 residues. V trimming: 0 bases; J trimming: 5 bases; junction bases outside the gene matches: 6. CDR3 region: CASSLASIAGHNEQFF. CDR3 in DNA: TGTGCCAGCAGCTTAGCGTCGATAGCGGGGCACAATGAGCAGTTCTTC.

This chain connects TRBV7-2 to TRBJ1-2, with D possibly being TRBD1 (5 bases). With 6 bases removed from V and 8 bases from J, the gap between germline ends came to 28 bases. This CDR3 contains 17 residues. Germline loops: CDR1 SGHTA, CDR2 FQGNSA. The DNA of the CDR3 is TGTGCCAGCAGATCATACACGGGCAGGGCGGGACCGCTAGGCTACACCTTC. This translates into CASRSYTGRAGPLGYTF.

The chain is built from TRBV20-1 and TRBJ2-1; 13 nucleotides agree with TRBD2. The CDR3 loop spans 14 amino acids. Trimming removed 4 bases from V and 8 bases from J; junction bases left unmatched: 5. Germline loops: CDR1 DFQATT, CDR2 SNEGSKA (reference sequence). CDR3 residues: CSAITSGRADEQFF. The CDR3 nucleotides are TGCAGTGCTATCACTAGCGGGAGGGCAGATGAGCAGTTCTTC.

The chain couples TRBV11-2 to TRBJ2-1; 13 positions match TRBD2. J gave up 8 bases and V 3 bases, and 13 bases lay outside the gene matches. Germline-derived CDR1 and CDR2 are SGHAT and FQNNGV. The CDR3 loop spans 18 amino acids. The CDR3 region has the DNA TGTGCCAGCAGCTTGACCGGGACTAGCGGGGTCATAACCCATGAGCAGTTCTTC. This gives the protein CASSLTGTSGVITHEQFF.